The 9 T cell receptor beta chains below come from one sample, sequenced in a study of shared clonotypes between healthy human individuals (TCRdb year 2020). The library was built by means of the immunoSEQ multiplex PCR assay. Imported from immuneACCESS, the table was reduced by TCRdb to in-frame sequences with V and J called. These copies leave out some clones; in studies compared against another copy, an unresolved V gene accounts for under half, and the cause of the remainder is not known. The sample records over 2,000,000 clones, about 94% of which are singletons. The top ten clonotypes cover about 1.7% of the sample. CD8 naive samples were obtained by positive selection for CCR7 among CD45RO-negative cells, yielding a CD45RA+CCR7+ population from which TemRA cells were excluded. What was sequenced was naive CD8+ T cells from PBMCs. The intended sense of this specimen's cell subset or site label: CD45RA+CCR7+. Source of these receptors: a young man in good health. Some clones in this sample may be carry-over from other donors' samples.

V gene TRBV5-6 combines with J gene TRBJ2-7, with TRBD2 as a possible D gene (6 bases). There are 15 residues in the CDR3. Trimming took off 2 bases at V and 3 bases at J, with 15 bases between the two ends. Looked up from germline, CDR1 is SGHDT and CDR2 is YYEEEE. CDR3 protein: CASSLGTFDLYEQYF. The CDR3 coding sequence is TGTGCCAGCAGCTTAGGGACTTTCGACCTCTACGAGCAGTACTTC.

The chain joins TRBV29-1 to TRBJ2-1; 7 bases are a match to TRBD1. J gave up 3 bases and V 0 bases, and 5 bases lay outside the gene matches. CDR1 is SQVTM, CDR2 ANQGSEA, per germline. This CDR3 comprises 15 residues. As DNA, the CDR3 is TGCAGCGTTGAAGACACAGGGGCCTTCTACAATGAGCAGTTCTTC. Protein sequence: CSVEDTGAFYNEQFF.

A few counts support this clone. V usage is TRBV27 and J usage is TRBJ1-1; no definite D call. CDR1 and CDR2 from the germline V gene are MNHEY and SMNVEV (reference sequence). There are 13 residues in the CDR3. Trimming pared 6 bases from V and 11 bases from J, leaving 19 bases between. The CDR3 nucleotides are TGTGCCAGCAGAAAAGGAGACACCTTGGGGGCTTTCTTT. This encodes CASRKGDTLGAFF.

About this clone: Within the sample, other DNA sequences also encode this same CDR3. The chain combines TRBV4-1 with TRBJ1-2; 10 positions match TRBD1. This CDR3 region has 15 residues. Losses at the gene ends were 2 bases for V and 4 bases for J; bases not matched to a gene: 4. CDR1 and CDR2 from the germline V gene are MGHRA and YSYEKL. CDR3 in amino acids: CASSQPTGGGYGYTF. The CDR3 region has the DNA TGCGCCAGCAGCCAACCGACAGGGGGCGGCTATGGCTACACCTTC.

The chain is built from TRBV6-4 and TRBJ1-2; possible D gene TRBD1, 6 bases. The V gene lost 2 bases and the J gene lost 13 bases, with 14 bases spanning the gap. Per germline, CDR1 MRHNA and CDR2 SNTAGT. The CDR3 spans 12 residues. This CDR3 reads CASSDRGSNLTF. Here the CDR3 DNA reads TGTGCCAGCAGTGACAGGGGGTCGAATCTCACCTTC.

This sequence joins TRBV7-2 and TRBJ2-7; 8 bases fit TRBD1. The CDR3 extends over 14 amino acids. V was pared by 2 bases and J by 4 bases, with 4 bases of the junction left unmatched. CDR1 and CDR2 from the germline V gene are SGHTA and FQGNSA. CDR3 sequence reads: CASSLRDRHYEQYF. CDR3 bases: TGTGCCAGCAGCTTAAGGGACAGGCATTACGAGCAGTACTTC.

The rearrangement joins TRBV29-1 to TRBJ2-1; no clear D. V was trimmed by 8 bases and J by 2 bases, leaving 22 bases between them. The germline CDR1 and CDR2 sequences are SQVTM and ANQGSEA. The CDR3 consists of 16 residues. CDR3 in amino acids: CSTTGRILSAYNEQFF. Written as DNA, the CDR3 is TGCAGCACAACGGGTAGGATACTATCAGCCTACAATGAGCAGTTCTTC.

This rearrangement joins TRBV11-3 to TRBJ1-2, with TRBD1 matching 8 bases. The CDR3 runs 14 residues. V shed 0 bases and J 5 bases; nucleotides not matched to a gene: 2. Germline CDR1 reads SGHNT; CDR2 reads YENEEA. The CDR3 loop is CASSLDRGHYGYTF. DNA for the CDR3: TGTGCCAGCAGCTTAGACAGGGGGCATTATGGCTACACCTTC.

The chain uses TRBV19 and TRBJ1-3; 9 nucleotides line up with TRBD1. The CDR3 consists of 16 residues. Germline V gives CDR1 LNHDA, CDR2 SQIVND (reference sequence). V was pared by 6 bases and J by 0 bases, with 6 bases of the junction left unmatched. CDR3 sequence: CASSIGQGRSGNTIYF. Here the CDR3 DNA reads TGTGCCAGTAGCATCGGACAGGGGCGCTCTGGAAACACCATATATTTT.